Listed here are 15 T cell receptor beta chains from one sample, sequenced in a study of T cell repertoires in cytomegalovirus infection. Which antigens these TCRs recognize remains unknown. TCRdb ran MiXCR on the reads and lists one entry per CDR3 protein. The sample contains 300,000 to 400,000 distinct CDR3 sequences, about 28% of which appear only once. The source material was cultured PBMCs, sampled from culture after CMV antigen stimulation. The receptors derive from a human donor in good health (CMV status not recorded). Some clones in this sample may be carry-over from other donors' samples.

This clonotype showed up just a few times. The chain links TRBV29-1 to TRBJ1-1; D gene uncertain. The length of the CDR3 is 14 residues. CDR1 is SQVTM, CDR2 ANQGSEA, per germline. Trimming pared 3 bases from V and 5 bases from J, leaving 16 bases between. CDR3 loop: CSVERIGRRTEAFF. The CDR3 DNA reads as TGCAGCGTTGAGAGGATAGGGAGGAGGACTGAAGCTTTCTTT.

The chain uses TRBV6-6 and TRBJ1-2; weak D call: TRBD1 (5 bases). The CDR3 totals 14 residues. The V end lost 5 bases, the J end lost 4 bases, and 14 bases lay between the germline ends. The germline V gene has CDR1 MNHNY and CDR2 SVGAGI (reference sequence). Written as DNA, the CDR3 is TGTGCCAGCAGTACCCGGAGCAGGGTCTATGGCTACACCTTC. Residues: CASSTRSRVYGYTF.

This clonotype has ten or more counts. The chain carries TRBV7-2 and TRBJ2-1; unclear D gene. The CDR3 loop spans 13 amino acids. From germline, CDR1 is SGHTA and CDR2 FQGNSA. V lost 5 bases to trimming and J lost 2 bases, with 7 bases between them. For the CDR3, the DNA is TGTGCCAGCAGCACAAGCCCCTACAATGAGCAGTTCTTC. Its translation: CASSTSPYNEQFF. Full variable domain (missing parts from reference TRBV7-2 and TRBJ2-1): GAGVSQSPSNKVTEKGKDVELRCDPISGHTALYWYRQSLGQGLEFLIYFQGNSAPDKSGLPSDRFSAERTGGSVSTLTIQRTQQEDSAVYLCASSTSPYNEQFFGPGTRLTVL.

In its sample, this clonotype was seen a few times. This rearrangement joins TRBV18 to TRBJ1-2, with TRBD1 as a possible D gene (5 bases). This CDR3 spans 13 amino acids. From germline, CDR1 is KGHSH and CDR2 LQKENI. Trimming took 3 bases from V and 8 from J, leaving 13 bases between them. CDR3 loop: CASSPGDGAGYTF. Written as DNA, the CDR3 is TGTGCCAGCTCACCCGGGGACGGTGCGGGCTACACCTTC.

V and J are TRBV2 and TRBJ2-1, with 13 nucleotides matching TRBD2. The CDR3 is 15 amino acids. Germline values: CDR1 SNHLY, CDR2 FYNNEI. The V gene end was trimmed by 7 bases and the J gene end by 7 bases; junction bases not matched to a gene: 7. The CDR3 loop is CASTPGTSGTNEQFF. For the CDR3, the DNA is TGTGCCAGCACTCCCGGGACTAGCGGGACAAATGAGCAGTTCTTC.

The chain has TRBV20-1 and TRBJ2-1; TRBD1 aligns across 8 bases. The germline V gene has CDR1 DFQATT and CDR2 SNEGSKA (reference sequence). This CDR3 spans 14 amino acids. Trimming cost V 5 bases and J 2 bases; bases outside gene matches: 5. The CDR3 DNA is TGCAGTGCTTCGGACAGGGCTACCTACAATGAGCAGTTCTTC. Encoded protein: CSASDRATYNEQFF.

The chain couples TRBV7-2 to TRBJ1-2, with unresolved D. This CDR3 region has 12 residues. Trimming took 0 bases from V and 8 from J, leaving 7 bases between them. Germline-derived CDR1 and CDR2 are SGHTA and FQGNSA. The CDR3 DNA reads as TGTGCCAGCAGCTTAGCTTTTGGCGGCTACACCTTC. Its translation is CASSLAFGGYTF.

This clonotype was counted a few times. CDR3 sequence reads: CASRYSGSTDTQYF. As DNA, the CDR3 is TGTGCCAGCAGATATAGCGGGAGCACAGATACGCAGTATTTT. V usage is TRBV7-6 and J usage is TRBJ2-3; 7 bases fit TRBD2. Germline V gene lookup returns CDR1 SGHVS and CDR2 FNYEAQ. J lost 0 bases, V lost 6 bases, and 3 bases had no gene match. This CDR3 comprises 14 residues.

The chain uses TRBV11-2 and TRBJ1-1; D call uncertain. V was trimmed by 8 bases and J by 2 bases, leaving 18 bases between them. The CDR3 runs 15 residues. Germline V CDR1 and CDR2: SGHAT, FQNNGV. As DNA, the CDR3 is TGTGCCAGCGGCACCTCAGAATCACCTAACACTGAAGCTTTCTTT. Its protein product is CASGTSESPNTEAFF.

This clonotype has at least ten counts. J is TRBJ2-1 and V is TRBV29-1; 8 positions agree with TRBD1. J was trimmed by 8 bases and V by 2 bases; bases with no gene match: 2. The germline V gene encodes CDR1 SQVTM and CDR2 ANQGSEA. The CDR3 is 12 residues long. The CDR3 is CSVESGGDEQFF. CDR3 DNA sequence: TGCAGCGTTGAATCAGGGGGCGATGAGCAGTTCTTC.

This clonotype was found many times. V is TRBV6-2 or TRBV6-3 and J is TRBJ2-2; 10 nucleotides match TRBD1. Germline loops: CDR1 MNHEY, CDR2 SVGEGT. The CDR3 runs 15 residues. V shed 5 bases, J shed 2 bases, and the junction held 2 bases outside the gene matches. CDR3 sequence (DNA): TGTGCCAGCAGTCGACAGGGGGCTAACACCGGGGAGCTGTTTTTT. It encodes CASSRQGANTGELFF.

The CDR3 DNA follows: TGTGCCATCACGGGGACTAGCGGGAATGAGCAGTTCTTC. Amino acid sequence: CAITGTSGNEQFF. This chain uses TRBV10-3 with TRBJ2-1, with TRBD2 identical over 12 bases. This CDR3 has 13 amino acids. V shed 7 bases, J shed 7 bases, and the junction held 2 bases outside the gene matches. Germline-derived CDR1 and CDR2 are ENHRY and SYGVKD.

Only a few counts were recorded for this clonotype. Here the CDR3 reads CASGLVPGIHEQYF. DNA for the CDR3: TGTGCTAGTGGTTTGGTACCGGGGATTCACGAGCAGTACTTC. This chain joins TRBV12-5 and TRBJ2-7; D is possibly TRBD2 (5 bases). The CDR3 sequence is 14 residues long. CDR1 is LGHNT and CDR2 is FRNRAP in the germline V gene. V lost 0 bases and J 5 bases, leaving 11 bases between the germline ends.

The chain employs TRBV18 and TRBJ2-5, with D perhaps assigned TRBD1 or TRBD2 (5 bases each). V was shortened by 1 base and J by 5 bases, with 14 bases between the two germline ends. Germline V lookup: CDR1 KGHSH, CDR2 LQKENI. CDR3 length: 15 amino acids. The CDR3 region has the DNA TGTGCCAGCTCACCACAATGGGGGTCCCCGGAGACCCAGTACTTC. This translates into CASSPQWGSPETQYF. The variable domain in full, with the rest retrieved from reference TRBV18 and TRBJ2-5, is NAGVMQNPRHLVRRRGQEARLRCSPMKGHSHVYWYRQLPEEGLKFMVYLQKENIIDESGMPKERFSAEFPKEGPSILRIQQVVRGDSAAYFCASSPQWGSPETQYFGPGTRLLVL.

This clonotype was seen a few times. Since no conserved phenylalanine or tryptophan closes the CDR3, a read error is the likely cause. No DNA is shown, since the ends of the CDR3 on it are uncertain; the CDR3 is the one TCRdb lists. The V call is TRBV6-1, the J call TRBJ2-4; TRBD1 is the table's D call, not checked against the DNA. The CDR3 totals 11 residues, both ends included. Germline-derived CDR1 and CDR2 are MNHNS and SASEGT. The CDR3 is CASSEGGTGEV.